A single T cell receptor beta chain is shown here with its context. Its antigen is not yet known. Qualities for individual bases were not recorded, and no much larger clone is one base off. TCRbeta CDR3 regions were amplified from genomic DNA by means of the immunoSEQ Assay, a bias-controlled multiplex PCR. In the authors' own workflow: The number of nucleated cells in each sample was estimated from the amplification of reference gene primers within the assay. To quantify the absolute abundance of each unique TCRbeta CDR3 rearrangement, sequence reads were collapsed and filtered. For each sample, productive Simpson clonality was calculated by taking the square root of Simpson's diversity index across productive rearrangements. TCRdb limited this immuneACCESS table to in-frame rearrangements with V and J called. A share of clones is missing; checked studies link under half to unresolved V genes, and the rest is unexplained. From that table come the V and J calls and clone size; the DNA was used to work out D and trimming. The sample table lists 330,000 or so clones, roughly 90% of them with a count of one. Approximately 1% of the sample rests with the top ten.

These data are taken from a study of blood T cell repertoires in COVID-19 (dated by TCRdb to the early 2020s). General notes on the study: Samples covering the acute and convalescent phases of COVID-19 were provided by collaborators in the United States, Italy and Spain. The prospective study material was composed of cDNA or gDNA derived from T cells, B-cell-depleted T cells, or PBMCs. The dataset comprised deeply sampled blood TCRbeta repertoires from subjects exposed to, actively infected with, or recovered from COVID-19. A freely available public database, intended as a resource for researchers studying the immune response to SARS-CoV-2, is where the repertoires were released. Samples came from the ongoing ImmuneRACE study (first 160 participants) plus 1,254 subjects from 6 global collaborators. The sample metadata nearly always contained a de-identified subject ID, COVID-19 status, age in years and sex. Where HLA class I and class II types were available, the types were taken from metadata supplied by the sample provider, not from assay-based typing. Findings and caveats that apply to the study as a whole: Clinical and demographic metadata were provided uncurated, with the amount varying by source and participant.

The CDR3, from cysteine to phenylalanine, totals 11 residues. CDR3 DNA only is kept here, 33 bases in frame from base 1. The germline V gene gives CDR1 as MNHEY and CDR2 as SVGAGI. Trimming at the junction amounts to 5 bases on V and 7 bases on J, and the germline ends lie 9 bases apart. Participants in the prospective study were enrolled through a virtual design, were aged roughly 18 to 95 years, and lived in about two dozen United States geographic areas. Cohort assignment in the prospective study relied on participant-reported clinical history from a screening survey and a study questionnaire. Exposed participants were defined as having been in contact with someone with a PCR-confirmed or clinician-diagnosed COVID-19 case within 2 weeks of study entry. In the prospective study, whole blood, serum and a nasopharyngeal or oropharyngeal swab were collected from each participant by mobile phlebotomists. Participants in the prospective study had the option to provide additional blood draws and questionnaires over a roughly two-month period. Blood samples from the prospective study were shipped frozen or at room temperature prior to DNA extraction.

The rearranged chain carries TRBV6-5 and TRBJ2-7; no D gene call is confident. This sequence was found in a woman in her twenties or thirties who had been exposed to COVID-19. The material sequenced was PBMCs or T cells enriched from blood (not recorded which). The nucleotide sequence reads as follows: TGTGCCAGCAGTCCCCTCGAGGAGCAGTACTTC. This is translated as CASSPLEEQYF.